The clone carrying this T cell receptor beta chain was picked up a small number of times. Trimming removed 5 bases from V and 7 bases from J; junction bases left unmatched: 7. The CDR3 loop spans 14 amino acids. Germline V gene data show CDR1 as MDHEN and CDR2 as SYDVKM. Sequencing was performed with immunoSEQ multiplex PCR; in TCRdb, only in-frame clones are kept and a portion is missing. This table holds fewer than 200,000 clones, approximately 86% found once. The source of the sample is a study of blood T cell repertoires in COVID-19. Study in general: Donors in the United States, Italy and Spain gave samples during acute or convalescent COVID-19.

The receptor was isolated from a man over 45 with active or convalescent COVID-19. Source material: peripheral blood. The chain is built from TRBV28 and TRBJ1-4; 7 nucleotides align to TRBD1. CDR3 sequence (DNA): TGTGCCAGCAGTCTAGACAGGGAGGTTGAAAAACTGTTTTTT. Its translation: CASSLDREVEKLFF.